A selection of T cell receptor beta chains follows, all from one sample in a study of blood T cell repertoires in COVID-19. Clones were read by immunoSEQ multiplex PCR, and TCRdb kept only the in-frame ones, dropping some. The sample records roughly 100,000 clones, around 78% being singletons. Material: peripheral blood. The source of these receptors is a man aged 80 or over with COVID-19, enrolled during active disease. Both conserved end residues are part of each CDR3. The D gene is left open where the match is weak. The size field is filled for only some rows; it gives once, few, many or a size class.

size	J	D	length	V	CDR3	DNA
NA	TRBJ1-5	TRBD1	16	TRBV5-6	CASSLLSQGANQPQHF	TGTGCCAGCAGCTTGCTCTCTCAGGGGGCTAATCAGCCCCAGCATTTT
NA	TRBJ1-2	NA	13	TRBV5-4	CASSLRGIEGYTF	TGTGCCAGCAGCTTACGGGGGATCGAGGGCTACACCTTC
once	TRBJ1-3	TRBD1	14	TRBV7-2	CASSRDRAGNTIYF	TGTGCCAGCAGCCGGGACAGGGCGGGAAACACCATATATTTT
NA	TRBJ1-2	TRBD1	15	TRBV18	CASSPRQGEFYGYTF	TGTGCCAGCTCACCCCGACAGGGGGAATTCTATGGCTACACCTTC
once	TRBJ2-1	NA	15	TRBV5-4	CASSLAPSEYNEQFF	TGTGCCAGCAGCTTGGCGCCTAGCGAATACAATGAGCAGTTCTTC
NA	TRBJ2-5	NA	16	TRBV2	CASSAQGGGKGETQYF	TGTGCCAGCAGTGCACAAGGAGGAGGAAAGGGAGAGACCCAGTACTTC
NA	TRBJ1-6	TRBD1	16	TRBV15	CATSRDGTDYNSPLHF	TGTGCCACCAGCAGAGATGGGACAGACTATAATTCACCCCTCCACTTT
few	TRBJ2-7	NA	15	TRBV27	CASSLEGGYSYEQYF	TGTGCCAGCAGTTTGGAAGGCGGATACTCCTACGAGCAGTACTTC
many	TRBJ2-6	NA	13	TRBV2	CASSAQGANVLTF	TGTGCCAGCAGTGCCCAGGGGGCCAACGTCCTGACTTTC
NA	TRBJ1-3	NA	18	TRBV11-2	CASSLRPGTALSGNTIYF	TGTGCCAGCAGCCTACGCCCCGGGACTGCCCTCTCTGGAAACACCATATATTTT
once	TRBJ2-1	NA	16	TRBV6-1	CASSEAYRQDYNEQFF	TGTGCCAGCAGTGAAGCATACAGGCAGGACTACAATGAGCAGTTCTTC
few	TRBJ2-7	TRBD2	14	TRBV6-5	CASNPAGLTYEQYF	TGTGCCAGCAATCCAGCGGGACTTACCTACGAGCAGTACTTC
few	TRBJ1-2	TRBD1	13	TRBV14	CASSQGQGYGYTF	TGTGCCAGCAGCCAGGGACAGGGCTATGGCTACACCTTC
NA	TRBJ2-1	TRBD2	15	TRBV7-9	CASSLGSGGYNEQFF	TGTGCCAGCAGCTTAGGAAGCGGGGGATACAATGAGCAGTTCTTC
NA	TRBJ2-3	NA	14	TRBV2	CASSSGSETDTQYF	TGTGCCAGCAGTTCCGGGAGCGAAACAGATACGCAGTATTTT
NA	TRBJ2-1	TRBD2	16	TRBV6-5	CASSYSFLAGDDEQFF	TGTGCCAGCAGTTACTCATTCCTAGCGGGAGATGATGAGCAGTTCTTC